These T cell receptor beta chains were read from a single sample in a study of cytomegalovirus exposure and HLA in healthy donors. Method: immunoSEQ multiplex PCR; TCRdb's copy keeps in-frame clones and lacks some. The data hold approximately 90,000 clones, with approximately 63% observed a single time. The sequencing input was PBMCs. The receptors were sampled from a woman in her thirties in good health and CMV-seronegative. Each CDR3 is given with its conserved first and last residue. A D gene is named only where the DNA matches it firmly. Clone size is given for some rows only: seen once, a few or many times, or a class if the clone is expanded.

TRBV5-1	.	.	TRBJ1-2	TGCGCCAGCAGCTTGGCCGGCTCGCAGGGTGGCTACACCTTC	CASSLAGSQGGYTF
TRBV6-6	.	TRBD1	TRBJ1-1	TGTGCCAGCAGTTCACAGGGGGCAAGGGGTGAAGCTTTCTTT	CASSSQGARGEAFF
TRBV28	.	.	TRBJ2-7	TGTGCCAGCAGTTTACCGACAGCCCTCTCCTTC	CASSLPTALSF
TRBV7-2	few	.	TRBJ1-5	TGTGCCAGCAGCTATCAGGGGAGCAATCAGCCCCAGCATTTT	CASSYQGSNQPQHF
TRBV7-2	.	TRBD2	TRBJ2-3	TGTGCCAGCAGCCATCCTATCGTACTAGCGGAGAGCACAGATACGCAGTATTTT	CASSHPIVLAESTDTQYF
TRBV5-4	.	TRBD2	TRBJ2-1	TGTGCCAGCAGCTCAGGGACTAGCGGGAGCAATGAGCAGTTCTTC	CASSSGTSGSNEQFF
TRBV5-1	.	.	TRBJ2-7	TGCGCCAGCAGCTTAGGCGGCCTATCCTACGAGCAGTACTTC	CASSLGGLSYEQYF
TRBV27	.	.	TRBJ1-5	TGTGCCAGCAGTCCCAGAGGTCAACAGCCCCAGCATTTT	CASSPRGQQPQHF
TRBV11-1	.	TRBD2	TRBJ2-1	TGTGCCAGCAGCGATTCTAGCGGTCCAGGGGAGCAGTTCTTC	CASSDSSGPGEQFF
TRBV7-8	few	TRBD2	TRBJ2-1	TGTGCCAGCAGCTTGGGGACTAGCGGATGGGGCAATGAGCAGTTCTTC	CASSLGTSGWGNEQFF
TRBV5-1	.	TRBD2	TRBJ2-7	TGCGCCAGCAGCTTGATGGCGGGAGAGGACGAGCAGTACTTC	CASSLMAGEDEQYF
TRBV4-1	.	.	TRBJ1-5	TGCGCCAGCAGCCAAGATAACACAGGGAGGGATCAGCCCCAGCATTTT	CASSQDNTGRDQPQHF
TRBV28	.	TRBD2	TRBJ2-1	TGTGCCAGCAGGGGAGCGGGAGCCGGATACAATGAGCAGTTCTTC	CASRGAGAGYNEQFF
TRBV7-9	.	.	TRBJ2-3	TGTGCCAGCAGCTTTCCCCCTACCCTTAGCACAGATACGCAGTATTTT	CASSFPPTLSTDTQYF
TRBV6-4	.	.	TRBJ2-3	TGTGCCAGCAGTGACCGAATCACGGGTACGCAGTATTTT	CASSDRITGTQYF
TRBV9	.	.	TRBJ2-3	TGTGCCAGCAGCGTAGACGGGAGACCAGATACGCAGTATTTT	CASSVDGRPDTQYF
TRBV7-9	.	TRBD1	TRBJ2-2	TGTGCCAGCAGCCTTCCCGAGACAGGGTTTGGGACCGGGGAGCTGTTTTTT	CASSLPETGFGTGELFF
TRBV27	.	TRBD2	TRBJ2-1	TGTGCCAGCAGTCCGACGGTCCTAGCGGGGGGCCCAAGCTCCTACAATGAGCAGTTCTTC	CASSPTVLAGGPSSYNEQFF
TRBV4-3	.	TRBD1	TRBJ2-5	TGCGCCAGCAGCCGGGACAGGGGTGAGACCCAGTACTTC	CASSRDRGETQYF
TRBV25-1	.	.	TRBJ1-2	TGTGCCAGCAGTCCCGCGACAGGTACCCGAGCTAACTATGGCTACACCTTC	CASSPATGTRANYGYTF
TRBV6-1	few	.	TRBJ2-1	TGTGCCAGCGGTGAAAGCATATTGCTCTACAATGAGCAGTTCTTC	CASGESILLYNEQFF
TRBV18	once	TRBD1	TRBJ1-3	TGTGCCAGCTCAGAGACAGGGGGTATCGCTGGAAACACCATATATTTT	CASSETGGIAGNTIYF
TRBV5-1	few	TRBD1	TRBJ1-2	TGCGCCAGCAGCGGTACAGGGGGCGCGCATGGCTACACCTTC	CASSGTGGAHGYTF
TRBV5-1	once	TRBD2	TRBJ2-1	TGCGCCAGCAGCTTGGCACCGGGACTAACAAATGAGCAGTTCTTC	CASSLAPGLTNEQFF
TRBV6-5	few	TRBD2	TRBJ2-1	TGTGCCAGCAGTTATGGAGTAGCGGGCAATGAGCAGTTCTTC	CASSYGVAGNEQFF
TRBV4-2	.	TRBD2	TRBJ2-1	TGTGCCAGCAGCCAAGTACCGGGGGGAAGCTCCTACAATGAGCAGTTCTTC	CASSQVPGGSSYNEQFF
TRBV4-2	.	.	TRBJ2-7	TGTGCCAGCAGCCAACCCCAGGGACTTAACGAGCAGTACTTC	CASSQPQGLNEQYF
TRBV27	.	TRBD2	TRBJ2-4	TGTGCCAGCAGTCACCTAGCGGGACCTCTAGCCAAAAACATTCAGTACTTC	CASSHLAGPLAKNIQYF
TRBV6-1	.	TRBD2	TRBJ2-7	TGTGCCAGCACCCCCCTCCGGGGGGGCAACGAGCAGTACTTC	CASTPLRGGNEQYF
TRBV9	.	TRBD2	TRBJ2-3	TGTGCCAGCAGCGCTCTCTTAGCGGGGCCCACAGATACGCAGTATTTT	CASSALLAGPTDTQYF
TRBV2	few	TRBD2	TRBJ2-1	TGTGCCAGCAGTGAAGCGCGGTGGACGGGAGACGGGGGGTATTCGTCCTACAATGAGCAGTTCTTC	CASSEARWTGDGGYSSYNEQFF
TRBV5-4	few	.	TRBJ1-6	TGTGCCAGCAGCTCGGGTCAACAGGGTCAGGGGTCACCCCTCCACTTT	CASSSGQQGQGSPLHF
TRBV5-1	.	.	TRBJ2-1	TGCGCCAGCAGCTTGGCAGACATGACCTTCCACAATGAGCAGTTCTTC	CASSLADMTFHNEQFF
TRBV19	few	TRBD1	TRBJ1-1	TGTGCCAGTAGTATAGACAGGGGGCGGATTGAAGCTTTCTTT	CASSIDRGRIEAFF
TRBV28	.	.	TRBJ2-7	TGTGCCAGCAGTTCCCCTACCGCTGTGACTCCTACCTACGAGCAGTACTTC	CASSSPTAVTPTYEQYF
TRBV5-4	.	.	TRBJ1-6	TGTGCCAGCAGCTTGGACCCTGCGGCCAATTCACCCCTCCACTTT	CASSLDPAANSPLHF
TRBV5-1	.	TRBD2	TRBJ2-1	TGCGCCAGCAGCTTGGCTCCCGGACTAGCGAGGAATGAGCAGTTCTTC	CASSLAPGLARNEQFF
TRBV7-2	.	TRBD1	TRBJ1-6	TGTGCCAGCAGCTCCGGGACAGTTAATTCACCCCTCCACTTT	CASSSGTVNSPLHF
TRBV7-6	.	TRBD1	TRBJ2-1	TGTGCCAGCAGCCCACAGCGACAGGGTGAGCAGTTCTTC	CASSPQRQGEQFF
TRBV5-6	.	.	TRBJ1-4	TGTGCCAGCAGCTTGTTAGGGCAGGGCTTTACGACTAATGAAAAACTGTTTTTT	CASSLLGQGFTTNEKLFF
TRBV7-9	.	TRBD2	TRBJ2-7	TGTGCCAGCAGCCTCAAACGGACTAGCGGGCCCTACGAGCAGTACTTC	CASSLKRTSGPYEQYF
TRBV9	.	.	TRBJ2-7	TGTGCCAGCAGCAGGGGATCCTACGAGCAGTACTTC	CASSRGSYEQYF
TRBV29-1	.	TRBD1	TRBJ2-7	TGCAGCGTTGAAGGACAGGGTGCCTACGAGCAGTACTTC	CSVEGQGAYEQYF
TRBV29-1	.	.	TRBJ2-5	TGCAGCGTTGAAGGGGTCAGGGCTCAAGAGACCCAGTACTTC	CSVEGVRAQETQYF
TRBV4-1	.	.	TRBJ1-6	TGCGCCAGCAGCCACCCGCAGCGGGGTACACCCCTCCACTTT	CASSHPQRGTPLHF
TRBV2	few	.	TRBJ2-7	TGTGCCAGCAGTGAAACCCCCGGGACACTGGGCGAGCAGTACTTC	CASSETPGTLGEQYF
TRBV12-5	.	.	TRBJ2-1	TGTGCTAGTGGTTTGCCGACAGGTTACAATGAGCAGTTCTTC	CASGLPTGYNEQFF
TRBV28	once	TRBD2	TRBJ2-7	TGTGCCAGCAGGGGACTAGCGGGAAAGGTCTACGAGCAGTACTTC	CASRGLAGKVYEQYF